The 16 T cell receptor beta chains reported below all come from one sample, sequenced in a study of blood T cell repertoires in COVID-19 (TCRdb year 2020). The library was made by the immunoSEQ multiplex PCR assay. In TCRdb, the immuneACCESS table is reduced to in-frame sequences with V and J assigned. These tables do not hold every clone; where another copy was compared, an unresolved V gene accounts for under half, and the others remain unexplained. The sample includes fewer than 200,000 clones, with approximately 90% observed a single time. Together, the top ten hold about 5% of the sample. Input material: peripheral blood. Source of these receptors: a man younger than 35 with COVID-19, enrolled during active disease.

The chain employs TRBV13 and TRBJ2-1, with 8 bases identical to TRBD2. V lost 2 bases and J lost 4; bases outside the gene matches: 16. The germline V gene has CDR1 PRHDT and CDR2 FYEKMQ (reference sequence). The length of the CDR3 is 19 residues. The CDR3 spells CASSLRGSGVLDLYNEQFF. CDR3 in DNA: TGTGCCAGCAGCTTACGAGGTAGCGGGGTCCTGGACTTATACAATGAGCAGTTCTTC.

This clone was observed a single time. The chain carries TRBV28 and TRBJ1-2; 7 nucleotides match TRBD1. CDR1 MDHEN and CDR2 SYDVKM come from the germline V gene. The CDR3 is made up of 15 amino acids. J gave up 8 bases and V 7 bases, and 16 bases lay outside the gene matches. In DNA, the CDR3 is TGTGCCAGCACCACTCCAGGAAGGGGGCGACGAGGCTACACCTTC. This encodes CASTTPGRGRRGYTF.

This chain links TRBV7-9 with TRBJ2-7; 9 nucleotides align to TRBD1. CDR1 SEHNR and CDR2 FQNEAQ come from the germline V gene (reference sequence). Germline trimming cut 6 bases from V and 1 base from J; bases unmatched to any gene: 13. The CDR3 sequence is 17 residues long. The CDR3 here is CASSYTGTGKWSYEQYF. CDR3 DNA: TGTGCCAGCAGTTATACCGGGACAGGGAAATGGTCCTACGAGCAGTACTTC. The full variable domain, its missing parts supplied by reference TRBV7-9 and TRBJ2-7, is DTGVSQNPRHKITKRGQNVTFRCDPISEHNRLYWYRQTLGQGPEFLTYFQNEAQLEKSRLLSDRFSAERPKGSFSTLEIQRTEQGDSAMYLCASSYTGTGKWSYEQYFGPGTRLTVT.

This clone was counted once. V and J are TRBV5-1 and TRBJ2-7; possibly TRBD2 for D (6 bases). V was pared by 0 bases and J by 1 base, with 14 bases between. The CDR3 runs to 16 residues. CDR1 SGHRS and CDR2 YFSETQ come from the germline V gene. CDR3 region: CASSLGGGTGSYEQYF. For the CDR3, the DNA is TGCGCCAGCAGCTTGGGTGGCGGGACGGGATCCTACGAGCAGTACTTC.

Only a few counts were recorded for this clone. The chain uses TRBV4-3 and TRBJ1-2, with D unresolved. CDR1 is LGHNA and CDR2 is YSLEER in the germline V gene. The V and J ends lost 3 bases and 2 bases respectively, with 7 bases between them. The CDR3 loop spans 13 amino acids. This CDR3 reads CASSQAGNYGYTF. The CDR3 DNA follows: TGCGCCAGCAGCCAGGCCGGGAACTATGGCTACACCTTC.

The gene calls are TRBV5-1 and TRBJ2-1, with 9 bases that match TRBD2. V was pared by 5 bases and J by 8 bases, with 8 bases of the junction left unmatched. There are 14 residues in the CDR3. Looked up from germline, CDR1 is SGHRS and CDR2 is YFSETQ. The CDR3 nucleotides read TGCGCCAGCAGAGGGCGGGAGGGCCGAGATGAGCAGTTCTTC. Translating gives CASRGREGRDEQFF.

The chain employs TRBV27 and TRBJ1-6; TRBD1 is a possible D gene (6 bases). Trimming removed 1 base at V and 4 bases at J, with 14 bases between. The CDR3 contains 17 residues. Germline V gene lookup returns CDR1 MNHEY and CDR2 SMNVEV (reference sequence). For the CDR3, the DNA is TGTGCCAGCAGTTTATACGGGGGGGGCGAGTATAATTCACCCCTCCACTTT. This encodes CASSLYGGGEYNSPLHF.

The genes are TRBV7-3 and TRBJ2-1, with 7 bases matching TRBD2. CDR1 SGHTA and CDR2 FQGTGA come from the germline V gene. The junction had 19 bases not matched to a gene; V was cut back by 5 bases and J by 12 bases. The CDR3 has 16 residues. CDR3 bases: TGTGCCAGCAGCCCCCGGACTAGTGGGGGGGTCGAGGGGCAGTTCTTC. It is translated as CASSPRTSGGVEGQFF.

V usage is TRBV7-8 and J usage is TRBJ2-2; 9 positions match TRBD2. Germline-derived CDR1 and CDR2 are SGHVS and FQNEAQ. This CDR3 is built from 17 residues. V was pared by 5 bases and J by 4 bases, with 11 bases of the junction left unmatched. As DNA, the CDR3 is TGTGCCAGCAGCCCTTGGACTAGCGACCGATTCACCGGGGAGCTGTTTTTT. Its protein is CASSPWTSDRFTGELFF.

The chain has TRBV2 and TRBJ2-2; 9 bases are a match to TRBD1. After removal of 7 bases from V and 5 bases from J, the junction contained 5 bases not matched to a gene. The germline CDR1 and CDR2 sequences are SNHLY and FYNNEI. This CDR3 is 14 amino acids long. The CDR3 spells CASMGQGGTGELFF. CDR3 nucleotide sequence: TGTGCCAGCATGGGACAGGGAGGAACCGGGGAGCTGTTTTTT.

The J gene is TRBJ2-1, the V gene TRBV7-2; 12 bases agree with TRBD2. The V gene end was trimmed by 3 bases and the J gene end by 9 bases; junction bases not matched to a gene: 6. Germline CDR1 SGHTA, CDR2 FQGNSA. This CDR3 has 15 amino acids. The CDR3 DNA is TGTGCCAGCAGCTTGACTAGCGGGAGCGGCGGTGAGCAGTTCTTC. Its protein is CASSLTSGSGGEQFF.

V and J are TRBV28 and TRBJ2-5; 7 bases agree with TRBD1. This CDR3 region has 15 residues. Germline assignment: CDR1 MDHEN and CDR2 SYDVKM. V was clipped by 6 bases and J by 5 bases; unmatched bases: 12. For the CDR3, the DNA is TGTGCCAGCAGCCCCGGACAGGCCCTGGGGGAGACCCAGTACTTC. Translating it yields CASSPGQALGETQYF.

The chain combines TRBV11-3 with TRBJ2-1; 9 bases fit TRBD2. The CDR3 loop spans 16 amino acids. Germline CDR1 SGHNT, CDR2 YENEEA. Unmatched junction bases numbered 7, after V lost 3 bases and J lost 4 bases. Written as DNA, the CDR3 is TGTGCCAGCAGCTTTAAGGTGACTAGCGGATACAATGAGCAGTTCTTC. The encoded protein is CASSFKVTSGYNEQFF.

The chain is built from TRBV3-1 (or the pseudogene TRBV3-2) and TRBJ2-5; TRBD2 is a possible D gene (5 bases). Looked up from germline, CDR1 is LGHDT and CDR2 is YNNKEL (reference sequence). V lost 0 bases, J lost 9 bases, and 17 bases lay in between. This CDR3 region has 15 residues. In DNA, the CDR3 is TGTGCCAGCAGCCAAGACGGGATTGGGGTGGCGTCCCAGTACTTC. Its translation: CASSQDGIGVASQYF.

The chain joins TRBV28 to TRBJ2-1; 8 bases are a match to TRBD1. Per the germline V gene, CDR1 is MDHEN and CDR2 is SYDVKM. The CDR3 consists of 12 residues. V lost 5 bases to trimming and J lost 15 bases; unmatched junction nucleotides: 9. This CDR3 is CASSTWGQEGFF. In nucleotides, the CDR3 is TGTGCCAGCAGTACATGGGGACAGGAGGGGTTCTTC.

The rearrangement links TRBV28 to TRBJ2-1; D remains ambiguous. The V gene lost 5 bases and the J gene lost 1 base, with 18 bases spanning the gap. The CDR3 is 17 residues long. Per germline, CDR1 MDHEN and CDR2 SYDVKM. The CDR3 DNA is TGTGCCAGCAGTCACCCCCCACGAGCAGGATCCTACAATGAGCAGTTCTTC. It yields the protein CASSHPPRAGSYNEQFF.